This T cell receptor beta chain appears in the sequencing data of a study of blood T cell repertoires in COVID-19. The repertoire was sequenced with immunoSEQ multiplex PCR; TCRdb's copy has only in-frame clones and lacks some. This table holds 150,000 to 200,000 clones, approximately 90% found once. The CDR3 contains 16 residues. Germline CDR1 GTSNPN, CDR2 SVGIG (reference sequence). Between the trimmed V and J ends, which lost 0 bases and 0 bases, there was a span of 12 bases. Sequencing was performed on peripheral blood. This clonotype was sampled from a middle-aged man with acute or convalescent COVID-19. This chain links TRBV30 with TRBJ2-1; D remains ambiguous. The CDR3 DNA reads TGTGCCTGGAGTGTACGAGTCCCAAGCTCCTACAATGAGCAGTTCTTC. Translating gives CAWSVRVPSSYNEQFF.